This TCR beta chain was identified during a study of blood T cell repertoires in COVID-19. Study summary: COVID-19 samples from acute and convalescent phases originated in the United States, Italy and Spain. PBMCs, B-cell-depleted T cells, or T cells were the source of the cDNA or gDNA that made up the material.

This CDR3 comprises 15 residues. J gave up 2 bases and V 2 bases, and 5 bases lay outside the gene matches. The germline V gene has CDR1 MGHRA and CDR2 YSYEKL. Authors' data handling: Estimation of nucleated cell counts relied on the amplification of reference gene primers. The data were produced by immunoSEQ multiplex PCR, yet TCRdb's version contains in-frame clones alone and is incomplete. V, J and clone size were drawn from that table, and D and trimming were deduced from the DNA. The sample has a few hundred thousand clones; about 88% are singletons. The sample consisted of peripheral blood. J is TRBJ2-7 and V is TRBV4-1, with 8 bases that match TRBD2. The source of this sequence is a man aged 55 to 70 with acute or convalescent COVID-19. The CDR3 nucleotides read TGCGCCAGCAGCCAACGTATAGCGGGGACCTACGAGCAGTACTTC. This encodes CASSQRIAGTYEQYF.